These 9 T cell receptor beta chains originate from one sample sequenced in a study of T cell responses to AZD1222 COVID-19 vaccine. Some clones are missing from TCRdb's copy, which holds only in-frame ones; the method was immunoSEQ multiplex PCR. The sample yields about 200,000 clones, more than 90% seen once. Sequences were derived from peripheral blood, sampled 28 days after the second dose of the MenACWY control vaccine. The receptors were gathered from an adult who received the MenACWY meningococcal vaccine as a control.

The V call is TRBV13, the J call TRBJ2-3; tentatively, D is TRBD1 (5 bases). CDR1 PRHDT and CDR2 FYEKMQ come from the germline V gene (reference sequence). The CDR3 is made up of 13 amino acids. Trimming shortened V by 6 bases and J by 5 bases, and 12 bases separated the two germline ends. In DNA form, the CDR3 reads TGTGCCAGCAGAGACAGAGAGGAAGATACGCAGTATTTT. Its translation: CASRDREEDTQYF.

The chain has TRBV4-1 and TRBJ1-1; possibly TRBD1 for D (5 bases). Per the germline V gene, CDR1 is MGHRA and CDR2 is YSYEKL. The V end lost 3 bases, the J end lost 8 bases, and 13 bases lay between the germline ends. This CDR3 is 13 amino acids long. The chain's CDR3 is CASSHSSRQEAFF. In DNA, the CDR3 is TGCGCCAGCAGCCACTCTAGCCGACAGGAAGCTTTCTTT.

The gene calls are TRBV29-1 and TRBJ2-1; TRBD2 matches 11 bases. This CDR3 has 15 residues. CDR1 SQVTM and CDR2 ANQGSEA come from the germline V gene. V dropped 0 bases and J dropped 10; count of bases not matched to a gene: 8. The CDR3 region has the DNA TGCAGCGTTGAAGAGGGCCTAGCGGGAGGAGGCGAGCAGTTCTTC. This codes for CSVEEGLAGGGEQFF.

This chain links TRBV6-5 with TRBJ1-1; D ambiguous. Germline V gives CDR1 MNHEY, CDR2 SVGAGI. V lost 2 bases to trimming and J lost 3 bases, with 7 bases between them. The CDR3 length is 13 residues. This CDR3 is CASSYIRDTEAFF. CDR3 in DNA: TGTGCCAGCAGTTACATAAGGGACACTGAAGCTTTCTTT.

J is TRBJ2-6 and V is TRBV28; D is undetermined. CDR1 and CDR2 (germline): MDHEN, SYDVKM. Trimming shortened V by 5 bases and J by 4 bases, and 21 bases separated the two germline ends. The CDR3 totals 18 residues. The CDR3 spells CASSTRSLSPVGANVLTF. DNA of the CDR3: TGTGCCAGCAGTACACGTAGTCTCTCACCGGTGGGGGCCAACGTCCTGACTTTC. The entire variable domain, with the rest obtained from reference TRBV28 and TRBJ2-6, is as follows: DVKVTQSSRYLVKRTGEKVFLECVQDMDHENMFWYRQDPGLGLRLIYFSYDVKMKEKGDIPEGYSVSREKKERFSLILESASTNQTSMYLCASSTRSLSPVGANVLTFGAGSRLTVL.

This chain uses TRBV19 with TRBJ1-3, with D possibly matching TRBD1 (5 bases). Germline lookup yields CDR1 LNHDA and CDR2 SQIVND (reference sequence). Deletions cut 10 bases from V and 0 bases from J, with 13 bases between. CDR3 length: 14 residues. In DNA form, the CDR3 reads TGTGCCACTGAGGGGTTGAGCTCTGGAAACACCATATATTTT. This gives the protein CATEGLSSGNTIYF. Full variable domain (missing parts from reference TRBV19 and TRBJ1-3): DGGITQSPKYLFRKEGQNVTLSCEQNLNHDAMYWYRQDPGQGLRLIYYSQIVNDFQKGDIAEGYSVSREKKESFPLTVTSAQKNPTAFYLCATEGLSSGNTIYFGEGSWLTVV.

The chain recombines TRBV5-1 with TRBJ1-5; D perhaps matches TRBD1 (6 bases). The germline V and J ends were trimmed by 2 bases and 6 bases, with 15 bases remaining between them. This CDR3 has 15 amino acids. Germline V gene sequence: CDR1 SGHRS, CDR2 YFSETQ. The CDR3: CASSLVPGVGQPQHF. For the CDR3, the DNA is TGCGCCAGCAGCTTAGTACCAGGGGTGGGTCAGCCCCAGCATTTT. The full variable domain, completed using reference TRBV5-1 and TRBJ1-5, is KAGVTQTPRYLIKTRGQQVTLSCSPISGHRSVSWYQQTPGQGLQFLFEYFSETQRNKGNFPGRFSGRQFSNSRSEMNVSTLELGDSALYLCASSLVPGVGQPQHFGDGTRLSIL.

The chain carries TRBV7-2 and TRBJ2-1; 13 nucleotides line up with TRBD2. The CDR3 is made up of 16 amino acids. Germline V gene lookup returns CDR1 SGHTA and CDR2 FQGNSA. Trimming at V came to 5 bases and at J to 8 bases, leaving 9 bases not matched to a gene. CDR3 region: CASSNRTSGRRDEQFF. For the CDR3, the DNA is TGTGCCAGCAGCAACCGGACTAGCGGGAGAAGGGATGAGCAGTTCTTC.

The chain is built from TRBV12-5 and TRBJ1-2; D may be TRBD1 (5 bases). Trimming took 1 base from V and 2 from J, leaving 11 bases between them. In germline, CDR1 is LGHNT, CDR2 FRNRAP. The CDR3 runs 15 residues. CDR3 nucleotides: TGTGCTAGTGGTTTGGCCGGGGGATACAACTATGGCTACACCTTC. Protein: CASGLAGGYNYGYTF.